Listed below are T cell receptor beta chains from one sample, sequenced in a study of T cell responses to AZD1222 COVID-19 vaccine. Assay: immunoSEQ multiplex PCR; the TCRdb copy retains only in-frame clones and omits some. The table records about 150,000 clones, roughly 88% of them present only once. This specimen was peripheral blood, taken 28 days after the second AZD1222 dose. The receptors shown here come from an adult who received the AZD1222 COVID-19 vaccine. The CDR3 runs from the conserved cysteine through the conserved F or W. D genes are given only for firm matches. Clone size is stated in some rows and not others, as once, few, many or a class when expanded.

D	V	size	J	DNA	CDR3
NA	TRBV6-2/TRBV6-3	NA	TRBJ2-1	TGTGCCAGCAGTTACGGGGTCTTATTGTGGAATGAGCAGTTCTTC	CASSYGVLLWNEQFF
NA	TRBV5-6	NA	TRBJ2-7	TGTGCCAGCAGCTTGGGTGCAGGGTATGAGCAGTACTTC	CASSLGAGYEQYF
NA	TRBV9	NA	TRBJ2-1	TGTGCCAGCAGCCTGCTCCAAAACAATGAGCAGTTCTTC	CASSLLQNNEQFF
NA	TRBV2	NA	TRBJ1-2	TGTGCCAGCACACCCGGGGCCGGAACTAGAGGCTACACCTTC	CASTPGAGTRGYTF
TRBD2	TRBV6-4	NA	TRBJ2-1	TGTGCCAGCAGTGACCGAACTAGCGGGAGGGCCGGCTCCTACAATGAGCAGTTCTTC	CASSDRTSGRAGSYNEQFF
TRBD1	TRBV5-1	NA	TRBJ1-2	TGCGCCAGCAGCCCAGGGGGCTCTCGTGGCTACACCTTC	CASSPGGSRGYTF
TRBD1	TRBV19	NA	TRBJ1-5	TGTGCCAGTACCCACCTCGGACAGGGTTGGAATCAGCCCCAGCATTTT	CASTHLGQGWNQPQHF
NA	TRBV21-1	NA	TRBJ1-2	TGTGCCAGCAGCAAATACCGGACCGTGGGCTACACCTTC	CASSKYRTVGYTF
NA	TRBV3-1/TRBV3-2	once	TRBJ1-1	TGTGCCAGCAGCCAAAGATACAGGGCCACTGAAGCTTTCTTT	CASSQRYRATEAFF
NA	TRBV9	NA	TRBJ2-3	TGTGCCAGCAGCGTAGAGGGGGATACGCAGTATTTT	CASSVEGDTQYF
TRBD1	TRBV4-1	NA	TRBJ2-7	TGCGCCAGCAGCCAAGCAGTAAGGACAGGGCCCATCTACGAGCAGTACTTC	CASSQAVRTGPIYEQYF
NA	TRBV19	NA	TRBJ1-2	TGTGCCAGTAGTCTGAGAAGGGGTAGGGATGGCTACACCTTC	CASSLRRGRDGYTF
NA	TRBV7-9	NA	TRBJ2-7	TGTGCCAGCAGCTCGCCCGGGACACCCTACGAGCAGTACTTC	CASSSPGTPYEQYF
NA	TRBV6-5	NA	TRBJ1-1	TGTGCCAGCAGTTATCAGCTCAGAGCTTTCTTT	CASSYQLRAFF
NA	TRBV5-3	NA	TRBJ1-2	TGTGACTTCTTCTTTAGAGGGGTCGGTAACTATGGCTACACCTTC	CDFFFRGVGNYGYTF
NA	TRBV5-5	once	TRBJ1-5	TGTGCCAGCAGCGGGGCTCCTCCCGGCAATCAGCCCCAGCATTTT	CASSGAPPGNQPQHF
NA	TRBV11-2	NA	TRBJ2-5	TGTGCCAGCAGCTTAGGGGGCGCTCAAGAGACCCAGTACTTC	CASSLGGAQETQYF
NA	TRBV6-6	NA	TRBJ1-1	TGTGCCAGCAGTCAACAGGGATATGAAGCTTTCTTT	CASSQQGYEAFF
NA	TRBV29-1	NA	TRBJ2-7	TGCAGCGTTGGGAAGGACAGCTACGAGCAGTACTTC	CSVGKDSYEQYF